Below are 6 T cell receptor beta chains sequenced from a single sample in a study of blood T cell repertoires in COVID-19. Only in-frame clones appear in the TCRdb table, and some are missing; sequencing was by immunoSEQ multiplex PCR. Here the sample spans tens of thousands of clones, over 75% being singletons. The sequencing sample was made of peripheral blood. Source of these receptors: a man between 65 and 85 years old with COVID-19, enrolled during active disease.

V is TRBV18 and J is TRBJ2-7; tentative D call: TRBD2 (5 bases). Germline loops: CDR1 KGHSH, CDR2 LQKENI. Trimming left V 2 bases short and J 0 bases short, with 11 bases between. The CDR3 length is 15 residues. The CDR3 protein is CASSPTGVNSYEQYF. As DNA, the CDR3 is TGTGCCAGCTCACCAACCGGGGTGAACTCCTACGAGCAGTACTTC.

The V call is TRBV4-1, the J call TRBJ2-7, with D possibly matching TRBD1 (5 bases). The CDR3 totals 14 residues. V lost 0 bases and J lost 7, with 13 bases in between. Germline V gene lookup returns CDR1 MGHRA and CDR2 YSYEKL. CDR3 nucleotide sequence: TGCGCCAGCAGCCAAGAAAGATTCCCAGGGGAGCAGTACTTC. It translates to CASSQERFPGEQYF.

The chain recombines TRBV4-3 with TRBJ1-1; D not certain. CDR3 length: 13 residues. V was trimmed by 1 base and J by 6 bases, leaving 9 bases between them. Germline loops: CDR1 LGHNA, CDR2 YSLEER. The CDR3 spells CASSQVAGSEAFF. As DNA, the CDR3 is TGCGCCAGCAGCCAAGTGGCCGGGTCTGAAGCTTTCTTT.

This chain connects TRBV29-1 to TRBJ1-1, with 11 positions matching TRBD1. CDR1 SQVTM and CDR2 ANQGSEA come from the germline V gene. The ends lost 7 bases at V and 3 bases at J; junction bases unmatched: 7. This CDR3 region has 14 residues. The CDR3 nucleotides read TGCAGCGCACGGACAGGGGGCCTGGACACTGAAGCTTTCTTT. Its translation is CSARTGGLDTEAFF. Filled out from reference TRBV29-1 and TRBJ1-1, the complete variable domain reads SAVISQKPSRDICQRGTSLTIQCQVDSQVTMMFWYRQQPGQSLTLIATANQGSEATYESGFVIDKFPISRPNLTFSTLTVSNMSPEDSSIYLCSARTGGLDTEAFFGQGTRLTVV.

This clone is labeled as medium-sized (0.01 to 0.1%). The chain carries TRBV7-3 and TRBJ2-5; 8 nucleotides align to TRBD1. Trimming removed 5 bases from V and 5 bases from J; junction bases left unmatched: 10. Germline loops: CDR1 SGHTA, CDR2 FQGTGA. The CDR3 is 15 amino acids. In DNA, the CDR3 is TGTGCCAGCAGCCCCACGTGGACAGGGTTGGAGACCCAGTACTTC. Translating it yields CASSPTWTGLETQYF.

This chain connects TRBV20-1 to TRBJ2-5; 9 bases match TRBD1. The CDR3 has 14 amino acids. Trimming took 3 bases from V and 5 from J; bases not matched to a gene: 7. Germline V CDR1 and CDR2: DFQATT, SNEGSKA (reference sequence). The CDR3 protein is CSASGTGGFETQYF. The CDR3 DNA follows: TGCAGTGCTAGTGGTACAGGGGGCTTCGAGACCCAGTACTTC.